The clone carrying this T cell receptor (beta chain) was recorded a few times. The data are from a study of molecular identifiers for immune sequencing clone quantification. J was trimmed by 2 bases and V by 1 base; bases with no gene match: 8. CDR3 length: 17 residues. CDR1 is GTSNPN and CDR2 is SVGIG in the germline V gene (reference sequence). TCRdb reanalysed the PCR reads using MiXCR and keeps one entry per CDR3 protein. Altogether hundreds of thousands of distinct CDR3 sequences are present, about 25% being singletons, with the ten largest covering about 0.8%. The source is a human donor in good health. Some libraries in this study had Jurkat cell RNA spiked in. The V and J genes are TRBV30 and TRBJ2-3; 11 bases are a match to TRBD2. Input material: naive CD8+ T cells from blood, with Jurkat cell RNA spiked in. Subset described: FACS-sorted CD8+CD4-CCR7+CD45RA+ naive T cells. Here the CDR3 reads CAWSEQPGLAATDTQYF. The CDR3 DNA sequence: TGTGCCTGGAGTGAACAACCGGGACTAGCGGCCACAGATACGCAGTATTTT.